What follows are 24 T cell receptor beta chains derived from one specimen sequenced in a study of T cells in Graves' hyperthyroidism and ophthalmopathy. RNA transcripts yielded amplified TCR beta CDR3 regions. During a first-round RT-PCR of the TCR CDR3, the HTBI primer set was used. Each CDR3 protein gets one entry after TCRdb re-called the multiplex PCR reads with MiXCR. The data show around 350,000 distinct CDR3 sequences, around 25% seen once. The sample was blood. The receptors come from a man in his fifties with Graves' hyperthyroidism.

J is TRBJ2-3 and V is TRBV7-8; unclear D gene. The V gene lost 1 base and the J gene lost 3 bases, with 8 bases spanning the gap. CDR1 and CDR2 (germline): SGHVS, FQNEAQ. This CDR3 region has 14 residues. CDR3 in DNA: TGTGCCAGCAGCTTAGTATGGGAAACAGATACGCAGTATTTT. Its translation: CASSLVWETDTQYF.

This clonotype was recorded many times. This chain links TRBV20-1 with TRBJ2-5; 9 positions match TRBD1. The CDR3 runs to 16 residues. The germline gives CDR1 DFQATT, CDR2 SNEGSKA (reference sequence). J lost 1 base, V lost 6 bases, and 12 bases had no gene match. This chain's CDR3 is CSAEGGTGWSQETQYF. In nucleotides, the CDR3 is TGCAGTGCGGAGGGCGGGACAGGGTGGTCCCAAGAGACCCAGTACTTC.

The chain couples TRBV7-9 to TRBJ1-2; D may be TRBD1 (6 bases). The CDR3 loop spans 16 amino acids. Germline values: CDR1 SEHNR, CDR2 FQNEAQ (reference sequence). V gave up 7 bases and J gave up 3 bases, with 21 bases separating them. The CDR3 loop reads CASIPWGGARDYGYTF. The CDR3 DNA reads TGTGCCAGCATCCCTTGGGGGGGCGCTCGTGACTATGGCTACACCTTC.

A few counts support this clonotype. The J gene is TRBJ1-6, the V gene TRBV2; possible D gene TRBD1, 6 bases. Per the germline V gene, CDR1 is SNHLY and CDR2 is FYNNEI. The V end was cut by 3 bases, the J end by 8 bases, with 11 bases between. The CDR3 is made up of 14 amino acids. The CDR3 loop is CASSDGAGDSPLHF. CDR3 sequence (DNA): TGTGCCAGCAGTGATGGGGCAGGGGATTCACCCCTCCACTTT. The variable domain in full, with the rest retrieved from reference TRBV2 and TRBJ1-6, is EPEVTQTPSHQVTQMGQEVILRCVPISNHLYFYWYRQILGQKVEFLVSFYNNEISEKSEIFDDQFSVERPDGSNFTLKIRSTKLEDSAMYFCASSDGAGDSPLHFGNGTRLTVT.

The V and J genes are TRBV14 and TRBJ2-1, with D uncertain. Deletions cut 0 bases from V and 9 bases from J, with 9 bases between. The CDR3 extends over 13 amino acids. Germline values: CDR1 SGHDN, CDR2 FVKESK. In DNA form, the CDR3 reads TGTGCCAGCAGCCAAGATTATATCACTGAGCAGTTCTTC. It specifies CASSQDYITEQFF. Using reference TRBV14 and TRBJ2-1 for the parts outside the CDR3, the full variable domain is EAGVTQFPSHSVIEKGQTVTLRCDPISGHDNLYWYRRVMGKEIKFLLHFVKESKQDESGMPNNRFLAERTGGTYSTLKVQPAELEDSGVYFCASSQDYITEQFFGPGTRLTVL.

The V call is TRBV5-1, the J call TRBJ1-5, with no clear D. Germline CDR1 SGHRS, CDR2 YFSETQ. V lost 0 bases and J lost 6, with 10 bases in between. The CDR3 consists of 14 residues. CDR3 DNA: TGCGCCAGCAGCTTGGACCCCGGCGGTCAGCCCCAGCATTTT. It is translated as CASSLDPGGQPQHF. Using reference TRBV5-1 and TRBJ1-5 for the parts outside the CDR3, the full variable domain is KAGVTQTPRYLIKTRGQQVTLSCSPISGHRSVSWYQQTPGQGLQFLFEYFSETQRNKGNFPGRFSGRQFSNSRSEMNVSTLELGDSALYLCASSLDPGGQPQHFGDGTRLSIL.

This rearrangement joins TRBV6-1 to TRBJ1-2; D uncertain. Trimming stripped 10 bases from V and 6 bases from J, with 15 bases between. The CDR3 contains 12 residues. Germline V gene data show CDR1 as MNHNS and CDR2 as SASEGT. The DNA of the CDR3 is TGTGCCAACAGCAAGGTGGGAGATGGCTACACCTTC. Its protein product is CANSKVGDGYTF.

There are a few counts of this clonotype. V and J are TRBV7-8 and TRBJ1-6, with a possible D match to TRBD1 (5 bases). Germline values: CDR1 SGHVS, CDR2 FQNEAQ. V lost 5 bases, J lost 8 bases, and 22 bases lay in between. The CDR3 sequence is 17 residues long. CDR3 sequence reads: CASSAFWAAGADSPLHF. CDR3 sequence (DNA): TGTGCCAGCAGCGCGTTTTGGGCGGCCGGGGCTGATTCACCCCTCCACTTT.

The J gene is TRBJ2-3, the V gene TRBV4-1; D is unclear. Between the trimmed V and J ends, which lost 0 bases and 2 bases, there was a span of 6 bases. Germline values: CDR1 MGHRA, CDR2 YSYEKL. This CDR3 is built from 14 residues. CDR3 coding DNA: TGCGCCAGCAGCCAAGATAAGGCCACAGATACGCAGTATTTT. Translation gives CASSQDKATDTQYF.

This chain links TRBV6-2 or TRBV6-3 with TRBJ1-5; 9 bases agree with TRBD1. This CDR3 has 13 residues. V lost 7 bases, J lost 7 bases, and 5 bases stayed unmatched. From germline, CDR1 is MNHEY and CDR2 SVGEGT. CDR3 coding DNA: TGTGCCAGCACCGGACAGGGGAAACAGCCCCAGCATTTT. Encoded protein: CASTGQGKQPQHF.

The genes are TRBV6-1 and TRBJ1-6; 12 positions match TRBD1. The J segment lost 10 bases and the V segment lost 6 bases, leaving 10 bases of the junction unmatched. CDR3 length: 16 residues. Germline-derived CDR1 and CDR2 are MNHNS and SASEGT. The CDR3 region is CASSSLGQGAGSPLHF. The CDR3 coding sequence is TGTGCCAGCAGCTCACTGGGACAGGGGGCAGGGTCACCCCTCCACTTT.

With respect to this clonotype: One junction end does not reproduce the germline sequence, and a read error may be involved. The chain uses TRBV11-2 and TRBJ1-5; no clear D. This CDR3 spans 13 amino acids. Germline CDR1 is SGHAT and CDR2 is FQNNGV. The CDR3 nucleotides are TGTGCCAGCAGCTTAGATCTGTATCAGCGCCAGCATTTT. It encodes CASSLDLYQRQHF. Based on the CDR3 plus reference TRBV11-2 and TRBJ1-5, the full variable domain is EAGVAQSPRYKIIEKRQSVAFWCNPISGHATLYWYQQILGQGPKLLIQFQNNGVVDDSQLPKDRFSAERLKGVDSTLKIQPAKLEDSAVYLCASSLDLYQRQHFGDGTRLSIL.

The chain uses TRBV29-1 and TRBJ2-1; D perhaps matches TRBD2 (5 bases). The germline gives CDR1 SQVTM, CDR2 ANQGSEA. Trimming shortened V by 3 bases and J by 1 base, and 16 bases separated the two germline ends. The CDR3 runs 16 residues. The CDR3, as DNA: TGCAGCGTTGAGAAACTAGACCTAGGGTCCTACAATGAGCAGTTCTTC. This translates into CSVEKLDLGSYNEQFF.

The sample holds a few counts of this clonotype. The chain employs TRBV12-3 or TRBV12-4 and TRBJ2-7; D is ambiguous. V lost 0 bases and J 3 bases, leaving 12 bases between the germline ends. This CDR3 is built from 15 residues. CDR3 DNA: TGTGCCAGCAGTTTAGCCAGTCAAGGGTTCTACGAGCAGTACTTC. Encoded protein: CASSLASQGFYEQYF.

Only a few counts were recorded for this clonotype. The rearrangement links TRBV7-9 to TRBJ2-7; perhaps TRBD1 as D (5 bases). The germline CDR1 and CDR2 sequences are SEHNR and FQNEAQ (reference sequence). The CDR3 covers 14 residues. The ends were cut back, 5 bases at V and 5 bases at J, with 16 bases in the middle. The CDR3 coding sequence is TGTGCCAGCAGCACAGGTACCGGACCTCACGAGCAGTACTTC. As protein: CASSTGTGPHEQYF.

This clonotype showed up many times. V usage is TRBV2 and J usage is TRBJ1-1; D unclear. Germline assignment: CDR1 SNHLY and CDR2 FYNNEI. The CDR3 runs to 15 residues. V gave up 6 bases and J gave up 1 base, with 15 bases separating them. CDR3 in amino acids: CASSSKRIENTEAFF. CDR3 DNA sequence: TGTGCCAGCAGCTCAAAAAGGATAGAGAACACTGAAGCTTTCTTT.

This clonotype was counted many times. The V call is TRBV7-2, the J call TRBJ2-1, with 7 bases identical to TRBD1. The trim removed 6 bases at V and 3 bases at J, leaving 2 bases unmatched. Germline lookup yields CDR1 SGHTA and CDR2 FQGNSA. CDR3 size: 13 residues. The CDR3: CASRQGSYNEQFF. CDR3 DNA: TGTGCCAGCAGACAGGGGAGCTACAATGAGCAGTTCTTC.

This chain joins TRBV3-1 and TRBJ2-4, with 8 bases aligning to TRBD1. Looked up from germline, CDR1 is LGHDT and CDR2 is YNNKEL (reference sequence). The length of the CDR3 is 14 residues. With V trimmed by 5 bases and J by 7 bases, 7 bases remained unmatched. The CDR3 protein is CASSLASGGNIQYF. CDR3 sequence (DNA): TGTGCCAGCAGCTTGGCTTCAGGGGGCAACATTCAGTACTTC.

This clonotype occurred a few times. The V call is TRBV4-1, the J call TRBJ2-3, with 9 bases fitting TRBD1. V was clipped by 4 bases and J by 2 bases; unmatched bases: 7. This CDR3 is 16 amino acids long. Per the germline V gene, CDR1 is MGHRA and CDR2 is YSYEKL. The CDR3 loop reads CASSRGTGGITDTQYF. The CDR3 DNA reads as TGCGCCAGCAGCCGGGGTACAGGGGGCATCACAGATACGCAGTATTTT.

The genes are TRBV12-3 or TRBV12-4 and TRBJ2-7; D not certain. This CDR3 comprises 12 residues. Trimming pared 5 bases from V and 4 bases from J, leaving 9 bases between. CDR3 nucleotide sequence: TGTGCCAGCAGTCCCCAGACTTACGAGCAGTACTTC. Translated: CASSPQTYEQYF.

The rearrangement uses TRBV7-3 and TRBJ2-5, with 9 positions matching TRBD1. The CDR3 is made up of 19 amino acids. The germline V gene has CDR1 SGHTA and CDR2 FQGTGA. V dropped 5 bases and J dropped 4; count of bases not matched to a gene: 20. The CDR3 protein is CASSIAPRTGVGLGETQYF. The CDR3 nucleotides are TGTGCCAGCAGCATAGCGCCCCGGACAGGGGTAGGCTTAGGAGAGACCCAGTACTTC.

This clonotype appeared a single time. The V gene is TRBV27, the J gene TRBJ2-6; no reliable D call. This CDR3 has 15 amino acids. Germline assignment: CDR1 MNHEY and CDR2 SMNVEV (reference sequence). With 6 bases removed from V and 0 bases from J, the gap between germline ends came to 9 bases. Here the CDR3 reads CASSLQRSGANVLTF. The CDR3 DNA is TGTGCCAGCAGCCTACAGCGCTCTGGGGCCAACGTCCTGACTTTC.

V gene TRBV29-1 combines with J gene TRBJ2-7; TRBD1 agrees at 10 bases. The CDR3 extends over 16 amino acids. Unmatched junction bases numbered 11, after V lost 0 bases and J lost 6 bases. Germline V gene data show CDR1 as SQVTM and CDR2 as ANQGSEA. CDR3 coding DNA: TGCAGCGTTGAAGATGTAGGAAGGACAGGGGGTCGCGAGCAGTACTTC. Its translation: CSVEDVGRTGGREQYF.

The J gene is TRBJ2-7, the V gene TRBV28, with TRBD2 matching over 7 bases. Unmatched junction bases numbered 9, after V lost 5 bases and J lost 2 bases. The CDR3 is 15 amino acids. Germline-derived CDR1 and CDR2 are MDHEN and SYDVKM. CDR3 in DNA: TGTGCCAGCAGTCCGGGACTACCGATTGCCTACGAGCAGTACTTC. This gives the protein CASSPGLPIAYEQYF.